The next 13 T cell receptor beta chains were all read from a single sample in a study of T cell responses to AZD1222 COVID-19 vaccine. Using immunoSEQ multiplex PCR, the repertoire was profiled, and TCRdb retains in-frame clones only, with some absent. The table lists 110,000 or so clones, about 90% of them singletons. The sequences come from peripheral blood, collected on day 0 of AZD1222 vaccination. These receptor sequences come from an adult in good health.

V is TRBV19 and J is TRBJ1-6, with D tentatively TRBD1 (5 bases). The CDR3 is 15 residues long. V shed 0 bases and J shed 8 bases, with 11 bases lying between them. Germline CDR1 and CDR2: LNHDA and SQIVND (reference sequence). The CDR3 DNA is TGTGCCAGTAGTATAGACGCAGGGACGGATTCACCCCTCCACTTT. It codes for CASSIDAGTDSPLHF.

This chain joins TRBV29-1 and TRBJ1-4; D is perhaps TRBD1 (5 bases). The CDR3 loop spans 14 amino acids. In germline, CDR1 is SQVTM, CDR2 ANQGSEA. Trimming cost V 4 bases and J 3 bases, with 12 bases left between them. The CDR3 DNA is TGCAGCGTTGTTGCGGGGGTGGCTAATGAAAAACTGTTTTTT. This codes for CSVVAGVANEKLFF.

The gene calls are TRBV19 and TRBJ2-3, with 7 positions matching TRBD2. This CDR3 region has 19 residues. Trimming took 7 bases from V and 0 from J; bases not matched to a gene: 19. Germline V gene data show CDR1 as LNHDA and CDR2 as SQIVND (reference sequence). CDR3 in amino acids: CASNGGMVSGTSSTDTQYF. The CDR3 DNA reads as TGTGCCAGTAACGGGGGTATGGTGAGCGGGACCTCTAGCACAGATACGCAGTATTTT.

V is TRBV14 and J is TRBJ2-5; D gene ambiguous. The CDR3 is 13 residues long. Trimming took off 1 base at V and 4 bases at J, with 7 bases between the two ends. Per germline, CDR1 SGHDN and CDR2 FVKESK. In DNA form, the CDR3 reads TGTGCCAGCAGCCAAGGATTTCCAGAGACCCAGTACTTC. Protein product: CASSQGFPETQYF.

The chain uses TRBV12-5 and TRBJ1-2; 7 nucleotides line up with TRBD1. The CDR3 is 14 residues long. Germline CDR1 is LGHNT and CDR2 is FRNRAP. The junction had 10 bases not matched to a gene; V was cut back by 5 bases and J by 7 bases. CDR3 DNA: TGTGCTAGTGGTCCCGGGACAGAGACCCCTGGCTACACCTTC. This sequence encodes CASGPGTETPGYTF.

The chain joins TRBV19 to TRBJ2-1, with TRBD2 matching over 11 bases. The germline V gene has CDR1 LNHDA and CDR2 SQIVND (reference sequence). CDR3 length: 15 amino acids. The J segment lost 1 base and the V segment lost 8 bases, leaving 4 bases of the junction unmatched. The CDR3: CASGPSGGSYNEQFF. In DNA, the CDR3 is TGTGCCAGTGGCCCTAGCGGGGGGTCCTACAATGAGCAGTTCTTC.

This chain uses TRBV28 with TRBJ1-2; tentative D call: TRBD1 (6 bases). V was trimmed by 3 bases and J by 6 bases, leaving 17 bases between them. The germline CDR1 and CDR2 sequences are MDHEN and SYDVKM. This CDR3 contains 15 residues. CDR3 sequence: CASSLGGGLLNGYTF. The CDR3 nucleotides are TGTGCCAGCAGTTTGGGGGGCGGACTGTTGAATGGCTACACCTTC.

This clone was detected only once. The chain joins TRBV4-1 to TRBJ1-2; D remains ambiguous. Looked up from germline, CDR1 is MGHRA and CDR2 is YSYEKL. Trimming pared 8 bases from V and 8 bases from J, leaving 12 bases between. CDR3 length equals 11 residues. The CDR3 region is CASHTLRGYTF. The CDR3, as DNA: TGCGCCAGCCACACCTTACGGGGCTACACCTTC.

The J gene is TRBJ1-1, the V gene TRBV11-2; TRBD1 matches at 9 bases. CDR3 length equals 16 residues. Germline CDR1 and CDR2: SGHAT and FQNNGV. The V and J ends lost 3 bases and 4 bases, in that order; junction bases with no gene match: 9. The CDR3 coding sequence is TGTGCCAGCAGCTTGGCCGGGACAGGGTGGGTCACTGAAGCTTTCTTT. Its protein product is CASSLAGTGWVTEAFF.

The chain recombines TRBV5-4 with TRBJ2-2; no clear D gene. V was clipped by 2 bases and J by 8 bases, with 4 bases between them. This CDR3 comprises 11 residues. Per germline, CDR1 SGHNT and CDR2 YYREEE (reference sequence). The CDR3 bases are TGTGCCAGCAGCTTTTCTGGGGAGCTGTTTTTT. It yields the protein CASSFSGELFF.

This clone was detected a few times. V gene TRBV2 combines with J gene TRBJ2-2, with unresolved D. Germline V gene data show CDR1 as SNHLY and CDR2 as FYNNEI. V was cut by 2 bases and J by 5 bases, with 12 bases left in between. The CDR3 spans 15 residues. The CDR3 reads CASSESGVWTGELFF. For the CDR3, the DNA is TGTGCCAGCAGTGAAAGTGGGGTTTGGACCGGGGAGCTGTTTTTT.

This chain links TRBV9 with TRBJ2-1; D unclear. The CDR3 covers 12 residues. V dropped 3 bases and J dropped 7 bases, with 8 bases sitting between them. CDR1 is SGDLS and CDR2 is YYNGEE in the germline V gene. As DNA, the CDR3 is TGTGCCAGCAGCGCAATAGGGAATGAGCAGTTCTTC. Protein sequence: CASSAIGNEQFF.

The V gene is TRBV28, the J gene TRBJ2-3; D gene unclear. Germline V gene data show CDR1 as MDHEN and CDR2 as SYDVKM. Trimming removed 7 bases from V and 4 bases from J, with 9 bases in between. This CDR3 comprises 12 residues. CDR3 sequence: CASNSQSDTQYF. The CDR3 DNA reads TGTGCCAGCAACTCTCAGTCAGATACGCAGTATTTT.